The rows below give T cell receptor beta chains drawn from one sample of a study of radiotherapy plus CTLA-4 blockade in lung cancer. The repertoire was sequenced with immunoSEQ multiplex PCR; TCRdb's copy has only in-frame clones and lacks some. The sample lists under 35,000 clones, less than 75% occurring once. The sequences come from peripheral blood, collected from a patient treated with radiotherapy plus ipilimumab. The receptor set was obtained from a human donor with non-small cell lung cancer whose response to radiotherapy plus ipilimumab could not be evaluated. Both conserved end residues are part of each CDR3.

TRBV5-1	TRBJ2-1	CASSLEPGHSYNEQFF
TRBV18	TRBJ2-1	CASSRRDSSSYNEQFF
TRBV28	TRBJ1-4	CASKSDRGRRSTNEKLFF
TRBV7-2	TRBJ2-3	CASSLGTSTDTQYF
TRBV6-6	TRBJ1-2	CASSPSRDYGYTF
TRBV7-8	TRBJ1-2	CASSLDKQGLLGYTF
TRBV6-5	TRBJ2-5	CASYRVAGETQYF
TRBV28	TRBJ2-7	CASSLGNSYEQYF
TRBV6-4	TRBJ2-2	CASSTNPGTGELFF
TRBV29-1	TRBJ2-1	CSVTNRGTDEQFF
TRBV28	TRBJ2-6	CASSFYRIDASGANVLTF
TRBV18	TRBJ1-4	CASSNNRGQGEKLFF
TRBV30	TRBJ2-3	CAWGTFPHNTDTQYF
TRBV14	TRBJ2-3	CASRSLLRDTQYF
TRBV7-9	TRBJ1-2	CASSFAGNYGYTF
TRBV18	TRBJ1-5	CASSPAGNLIGSNQPQHF
TRBV6-5	TRBJ1-2	CASNPTVANYGYTF
TRBV6-5	TRBJ1-2	CASSVEGQYGYTF
TRBV19	TRBJ2-2	CASSIGDRGRVNTGELFF
TRBV7-2	TRBJ2-2	CASSAGPQGGELFF
TRBV6-1	TRBJ1-6	CASSERGDREIITLHF
TRBV9	TRBJ2-7	CASSVGWQGWYEQYF
TRBV7-2	TRBJ2-7	CASSFPGQNPYEQYF
TRBV29-1	TRBJ2-7	CSVEGGTVGPGQTSYEQYF
TRBV11-2	TRBJ2-1	CASSFIEQFF
TRBV7-2	TRBJ2-2	CASTPTAVVGVPGELFF
TRBV2	TRBJ1-2	CASSEARQGDGYTF
TRBV6-1	TRBJ2-3	CASSDWTVYSTDTQYF
TRBV6-5	TRBJ1-6	CASSSYNNSPLHF
TRBV6-1	TRBJ2-1	CASSEGLAGAYNEQFF
TRBV2	TRBJ2-2	CASIARTNTGELFF
TRBV18	TRBJ1-1	CASSPTQMNTEAFF
TRBV11-3	TRBJ1-1	CASSLGGSNTEAFF
TRBV6-1	TRBJ2-3	CASSEVLDTQYF
TRBV11-3	TRBJ2-3	CASSLAGDTQYF
TRBV9	TRBJ2-2	CASIVGEGNTGELFF
TRBV29-1	TRBJ2-5	CSALPSLIFQETQYF
TRBV6-5	TRBJ1-5	CASSYTSGSDQPQHF
TRBV6-5	TRBJ1-1	CASSLTSGGTEAFF
TRBV5-6	TRBJ1-2	CASRSPRSNYGYTF
TRBV6-5	TRBJ1-1	CASARNAGYTEAFF
TRBV19	TRBJ2-1	CASTGTSGTYNEQFF
TRBV28	TRBJ2-7	CATQAGTAPYEQYF
TRBV5-8	TRBJ2-7	CASSFPGQNPYEQYF
TRBV5-1	TRBJ2-5	CASSLATGVETQYF
TRBV7-8	TRBJ2-7	CASSLGQGPEQYF
TRBV7-9	TRBJ2-3	CASSLDWREQYF
TRBV4-2	TRBJ2-1	CASSQEGGRAHNEQFF
TRBV13	TRBJ2-1	CASSSRGYRVSTYNEQFF
TRBV4-3	TRBJ2-7	CASSPGTGNIYEQYF
TRBV30	TRBJ1-1	CAWNNAVNTEAFF
TRBV4-2	TRBJ2-7	CASSARTSGRRYEQYF
TRBV11-1	TRBJ2-3	CASSLVTGTSGRDTQYF
TRBV6-6	TRBJ1-1	CASSYRGNTEAFF
TRBV29-1	TRBJ1-1	CSVVTGTGGTEAFF
TRBV30	TRBJ1-5	CAWSRDNSNQPQHF
TRBV5-4	TRBJ2-7	CASSRDIHYEQYF
TRBV7-7	TRBJ2-1	CASGPGLAGSEQFF